Presented here are 20 T cell receptor beta chains from one specimen sequenced in a study of beta chain features in type 1 diabetes. Study-level points and caveats: Shortening that was moderate but significant affected the TCRB CDR3s of Type 1 diabetes patients in all four CD4+ subsets.

The whole isolated RNA underwent reverse transcription, so sequencing captured expressed TCRB transcripts. Sequenced by immunoSEQ multiplex PCR; TCRdb stores in-frame clones only, minus some. The sample lists almost 350,000 clones; about a tenth were seen once. Their recognized antigens are unknown. The sequenced material came from central memory CD4+ T cells from blood. The receptors were sampled from a man aged 30 to 39 with type 1 diabetes.

This rearrangement joins TRBV5-1 to TRBJ1-2, with 7 nucleotides matching TRBD1. V trimming: 0 bases; J trimming: 5 bases; junction bases outside the gene matches: 7. The germline gives CDR1 SGHRS, CDR2 YFSETQ. This CDR3 is built from 15 residues. CDR3 nucleotides: TGCGCCAGCAGCTTGGCCGAGGGACAGCGATATGGCTACACCTTC. It is translated as CASSLAEGQRYGYTF. The complete variable domain, with remaining parts taken from reference TRBV5-1 and TRBJ1-2, reads KAGVTQTPRYLIKTRGQQVTLSCSPISGHRSVSWYQQTPGQGLQFLFEYFSETQRNKGNFPGRFSGRQFSNSRSEMNVSTLELGDSALYLCASSLAEGQRYGYTFGSGTRLTVV.

This clone has more than one count but fewer than ten. The V and J genes are TRBV28 and TRBJ2-3; the D is unclear. Germline V gene lookup returns CDR1 MDHEN and CDR2 SYDVKM. The CDR3 loop spans 16 amino acids. The V and J ends lost 2 bases and 3 bases respectively, with 15 bases between them. CDR3 loop: CASSLGSAEVTDTQYF. CDR3 nucleotide sequence: TGTGCCAGCAGTTTAGGCAGCGCCGAGGTGACAGATACGCAGTATTTT. The full variable domain, with the rest looked up from reference TRBV28 and TRBJ2-3, is DVKVTQSSRYLVKRTGEKVFLECVQDMDHENMFWYRQDPGLGLRLIYFSYDVKMKEKGDIPEGYSVSREKKERFSLILESASTNQTSMYLCASSLGSAEVTDTQYFGPGTRLTVL.

CDR3 nucleotides: TGTGCCACCGGGCCTGCCCACGAGCAGTACTTC. Its protein is CATGPAHEQYF. V usage is TRBV2 and J usage is TRBJ2-7, with D hard to call. This CDR3 has 11 residues. The germline V and J ends were trimmed by 10 bases and 5 bases, with 12 bases remaining between them. Germline V gives CDR1 SNHLY, CDR2 FYNNEI. The full variable domain, its missing parts supplied by reference TRBV2 and TRBJ2-7, is EPEVTQTPSHQVTQMGQEVILRCVPISNHLYFYWYRQILGQKVEFLVSFYNNEISEKSEIFDDQFSVERPDGSNFTLKIRSTKLEDSAMYFCATGPAHEQYFGPGTRLTVT.

The chain is built from TRBV11-2 and TRBJ2-2; D uncertain. V shed 2 bases and J shed 6 bases, with 4 bases lying between them. Looked up from germline, CDR1 is SGHAT and CDR2 is FQNNGV. The CDR3 loop spans 12 amino acids. The CDR3 loop reads CASSLYPGELFF. The DNA of the CDR3 is TGTGCCAGCAGCTTATACCCCGGGGAGCTGTTTTTT.

The chain's CDR3 is CASSFDSGSGELFF. The CDR3 region has the DNA TGTGCCAGCAGTTTCGATAGTGGATCCGGGGAGCTGTTTTTT. The gene calls are TRBV6-6 and TRBJ2-2; the D is unclear. Trimming took 4 bases from V and 6 from J, leaving 12 bases between them. Germline values: CDR1 MNHNY, CDR2 SVGAGI (reference sequence). The CDR3 has 14 amino acids.

This chain links TRBV30 with TRBJ2-3; D not resolved. The germline gives CDR1 GTSNPN, CDR2 SVGIG (reference sequence). The CDR3 is 13 amino acids. Trimming pared 3 bases from V and 4 bases from J, leaving 11 bases between. The chain's CDR3 is CAWSRYGADTQYF. For the CDR3, the DNA is TGTGCCTGGAGCCGATACGGCGCAGATACGCAGTATTTT.

V gene TRBV6-6 combines with J gene TRBJ1-6; 8 nucleotides line up with TRBD1. In germline, CDR1 is MNHNY, CDR2 SVGAGI (reference sequence). Losses at the gene ends were 7 bases for V and 10 bases for J; bases not matched to a gene: 12. The CDR3 has 15 residues. CDR3 nucleotides: TGTGCCAGCACCCCCTCGACAGGGGTTGGATCACCCCTCCACTTT. It encodes CASTPSTGVGSPLHF.

This clone was counted only a few times. The chain joins TRBV15 to TRBJ2-7; 11 nucleotides align to TRBD1. The CDR3 has 15 amino acids. The germline V gene encodes CDR1 LNHNV and CDR2 YYDKDF (reference sequence). Trimming cost V 0 bases and J 2 bases; bases outside gene matches: 0. DNA for the CDR3: TGTGCCACCAGCAGAGAGGGACAGGGGGCCTACGAGCAGTACTTC. It is translated as CATSREGQGAYEQYF.

The chain uses TRBV2 and TRBJ2-3; D possibly matches TRBD1 or TRBD2 (5 bases each). This CDR3 has 14 amino acids. The V gene lost 6 bases and the J gene lost 1 base, with 11 bases spanning the gap. The germline CDR1 and CDR2 sequences are SNHLY and FYNNEI. CDR3 in amino acids: CASRGQGGTDTQYF. The CDR3 DNA reads as TGTGCCAGCAGAGGGCAGGGAGGCACAGATACGCAGTATTTT.

The chain combines TRBV25-1 with TRBJ2-7, with 7 positions matching TRBD1. V was pared by 3 bases and J by 2 bases, with 7 bases of the junction left unmatched. The CDR3 totals 15 residues. CDR1 MGHDK and CDR2 SYGVNS come from the germline V gene. The CDR3 sequence: CASSEGQPAAYEQYF. The CDR3 bases are TGTGCCAGCAGTGAGGGACAGCCGGCTGCCTACGAGCAGTACTTC.

This clone was found many times. The chain recombines TRBV5-1 with TRBJ1-2, with D perhaps matching TRBD1 (5 bases). V lost 3 bases and J 2 bases, leaving 8 bases between the germline ends. CDR1 is SGHRS, CDR2 YFSETQ, per germline. CDR3 length: 13 residues. CDR3 bases: TGCGCCAGCAGCTCACAGGAGAACTATGGCTACACCTTC. This sequence encodes CASSSQENYGYTF.

In this sample, this clone turned up a few times. V and J are TRBV9 and TRBJ2-5; 7 bases line up with TRBD2. The V gene's germline CDR1 is SGDLS and CDR2 YYNGEE. The CDR3 runs 14 residues. J gave up 5 bases and V 0 bases, and 4 bases lay outside the gene matches. The CDR3 is CASSVALGGETQYF. In DNA, the CDR3 is TGTGCCAGCAGCGTAGCTCTGGGGGGGGAGACCCAGTACTTC.

Remarks on this clone: Other nucleotide sequences in the sample specify the same CDR3. The genes are TRBV20-1 and TRBJ2-7; D may correspond to TRBD1 or TRBD2 (5 bases each). The V end lost 3 bases, the J end lost 6 bases, and 9 bases lay between the germline ends. Germline loops: CDR1 DFQATT, CDR2 SNEGSKA (reference sequence). This CDR3 is 11 amino acids long. CDR3 residues: CSASGDREQYF. The DNA of the CDR3 is TGCAGTGCTAGTGGGGACCGCGAGCAGTACTTC.

The V gene is TRBV30, the J gene TRBJ1-4, with 8 positions matching TRBD1. V lost 8 bases to trimming and J lost 7 bases; unmatched junction nucleotides: 9. The CDR3 has 13 amino acids. CDR1 is GTSNPN, CDR2 SVGIG, per germline (reference sequence). CDR3 sequence (DNA): TGTGCCCACTCCGGGACAGGTGGTGAAAAACTGTTTTTT. Protein sequence: CAHSGTGGEKLFF. Based on the CDR3 plus reference TRBV30 and TRBJ1-4, the full variable domain is SQTIHQWPATLVQPVGSPLSLECTVEGTSNPNLYWYRQAAGRGLQLLFYSVGIGQISSEVPQNLSASRPQDRQFILSSKKLLLSDSGFYLCAHSGTGGEKLFFGSGTQLSVL.

This clone was picked up many times. The CDR3 loop reads CASRLNTGLAEETQYF. The CDR3 DNA is TGTGCCAGCAGATTGAACACGGGACTAGCGGAAGAGACCCAGTACTTC. The J gene is TRBJ2-5, the V gene TRBV7-2, with 11 bases that match TRBD2. CDR3 length: 16 residues. V gave up 6 bases and J gave up 3 bases; unmatched junction bases: 9. Germline CDR1 is SGHTA and CDR2 is FQGNSA.

This chain uses TRBV6-1 with TRBJ2-3, with TRBD2 matching 9 bases. Germline CDR1 and CDR2: MNHNS and SASEGT. CDR3 length: 15 residues. The trim removed 6 bases at V and 4 bases at J, leaving 8 bases unmatched. The CDR3 coding sequence is TGTGCCAGCAGCCCCGGGACTAGCATGTCAGATACGCAGTATTTT. Amino acid sequence: CASSPGTSMSDTQYF.

V gene TRBV7-2 combines with J gene TRBJ2-1; the D gene could be TRBD1 or TRBD2 (5 bases each). The germline V and J ends were trimmed by 5 bases and 8 bases, with 16 bases remaining between them. This CDR3 region has 14 residues. Germline CDR1 SGHTA, CDR2 FQGNSA. CDR3 nucleotide sequence: TGTGCCAGCAGCCCTAGAGAGGGGTGGGATGAGCAGTTCTTC. Translated, it gives CASSPREGWDEQFF.

The rearrangement joins TRBV6-1 to TRBJ2-7; D is possibly TRBD2 (6 bases). The CDR3 runs to 14 residues. Trimming removed 6 bases at V and 2 bases at J, with 14 bases between. The germline gives CDR1 MNHNS, CDR2 SASEGT. In nucleotides, the CDR3 is TGTGCCAGCAGGCCTAGCGCCGGAACCTACGAGCAGTACTTC. This sequence encodes CASRPSAGTYEQYF.

This clone appeared a few times. CDR3 nucleotides: TGTGCCAGTAGTAGAGTGCAGAACACCGGGGAGCTGTTTTTT. Encoded protein: CASSRVQNTGELFF. This rearrangement joins TRBV19 to TRBJ2-2, with D uncertain. The CDR3 contains 14 residues. V lost 4 bases, J lost 1 base, and 7 bases lay in between. CDR1 LNHDA and CDR2 SQIVND come from the germline V gene (reference sequence). Full variable domain (rest looked up from reference TRBV19 and TRBJ2-2): DGGITQSPKYLFRKEGQNVTLSCEQNLNHDAMYWYRQDPGQGLRLIYYSQIVNDFQKGDIAEGYSVSREKKESFPLTVTSAQKNPTAFYLCASSRVQNTGELFFGEGSRLTVL.

The J gene is TRBJ1-6, the V gene TRBV5-6; D is unclear. CDR1 is SGHDT and CDR2 is YYEEEE in the germline V gene. The CDR3 spans 15 residues. With 0 bases removed from V and 5 bases from J, the gap between germline ends came to 9 bases. The CDR3 is CASSLVYRDNSPLHF. CDR3 coding DNA: TGTGCCAGCAGCTTGGTGTACCGAGATAATTCACCCCTCCACTTT.